The 6 T cell receptor beta chains presented below share a single source sample, sequenced in a study of Graves' ophthalmopathy and Graves' hyperthyroidism. RNA transcripts provided the template for amplifying TCR beta CDR3 regions. After a first-round RT-PCR with HTBI primers, a second-round multiplex PCR was run. TCRdb re-called the multiplex PCR reads through MiXCR, storing one row per CDR3 protein. In the table there are about 160,000 distinct CDR3 sequences, under 45% of which are singletons. The sequenced sample consisted of peripheral blood. The receptors were gathered from a young man with Graves' ophthalmopathy.

There are many counts of this clonotype. CDR3 nucleotide sequence: TGCAGTGCTAGACATTCCCTTGGGACAGGGGGCGACGAGACCCAGTACTTC. It specifies CSARHSLGTGGDETQYF. The V call is TRBV20-1, the J call TRBJ2-5, with TRBD1 matching 12 bases. The J segment lost 5 bases and the V segment lost 2 bases, leaving 12 bases of the junction unmatched. This CDR3 contains 17 residues. Germline CDR1 reads DFQATT; CDR2 reads SNEGSKA (reference sequence).

The CDR3 here is CASSLSGRAETQYF. The CDR3 DNA is TGTGCCAGCAGTTTAAGCGGGAGGGCCGAGACCCAGTACTTC. The gene calls are TRBV12-3 or TRBV12-4 and TRBJ2-5, with 10 bases identical to TRBD2. V trimming: 2 bases; J trimming: 5 bases; junction bases outside the gene matches: 2. This CDR3 is built from 14 residues.

This clonotype has at least ten counts. The chain uses TRBV7-2 and TRBJ1-5; no firm D call. The CDR3 contains 14 residues. Germline V gene sequence: CDR1 SGHTA, CDR2 FQGNSA. V was pared by 1 base and J by 6 bases, with 10 bases between. CDR3 sequence: CASSLEARGQPQHF. DNA for the CDR3: TGTGCCAGCAGCTTAGAGGCGCGTGGTCAGCCCCAGCATTTT.

This rearrangement joins TRBV6-1 to TRBJ1-2; weak D call: TRBD1 (5 bases). Germline CDR1 MNHNS, CDR2 SASEGT. The CDR3 has 16 residues. Between the trimmed V and J ends, which lost 6 bases and 0 bases, there was a span of 17 bases. The CDR3 here is CASSSLSGLANYGYTF. The CDR3 DNA sequence: TGTGCCAGCAGCTCCCTCTCAGGGTTGGCTAACTATGGCTACACCTTC.

In the case of this clonotype: Compared with germline, one end of the junction differs, possibly owing to a read error. The chain joins TRBV7-8 to TRBJ2-7, with D perhaps matching TRBD2 (6 bases). The CDR3 has 13 amino acids. Germline CDR1 and CDR2: SGHVS and FQNEAQ. The CDR3 protein is CASSLVAGSEQYF. DNA for the CDR3: TGCGCCAGCAGCTTGGTTGCGGGGAGCGAGCAGTACTTC.

This clonotype was detected ten times or more. A clone one base away is much larger, so this may be a read error. This sequence joins TRBV12-3 or TRBV12-4 and TRBJ2-5; possible D gene TRBD1, 6 bases. The CDR3 loop spans 14 amino acids. The CDR3 is CASSFGQPQETQHF. The CDR3, as DNA: TGTGCCAGCAGTTTCGGACAGCCCCAAGAGACCCAGCACTTC.